In its sample, the clone carrying this T cell receptor (beta chain) was seen a few times. Unique molecular identifiers were used in preparing the TCRbeta library. One entry per CDR3 protein results from TCRdb running MiXCR on the PCR reads. The repertoire holds nearly 550,000 distinct CDR3 sequences, with 15% to 20% as singletons. The source of the sample is a study of T-cell reconstitution after alpha-beta-depleted transplantation in children. Germline V gene sequence: CDR1 MGHRA, CDR2 YSYEKL. Trimming left V 0 bases short and J 10 bases short, with 13 bases between. This CDR3 spans 14 amino acids. This chain connects TRBV4-1 to TRBJ2-1, with D perhaps TRBD2 (6 bases). The TCR was taken from a human donor who donated a stem cell graft to a child with acute lymphoblastic leukemia. The sample here was PBMCs from the stem cell graft donor, taken from the stem cell graft. The CDR3 here is CASSQDKPGGEQFF. In DNA, the CDR3 is TGCGCCAGCAGCCAAGATAAACCTGGGGGGGAGCAGTTCTTC.